This T cell receptor beta chain was documented in a study of shared clonotypes between healthy human individuals. Sequencing used immunoSEQ multiplex PCR; TCRdb keeps in-frame clones, though not all of them. This sample yields about half a million clones, of which 81% are seen a single time; approximately 11% belongs to the top ten. Per germline, CDR1 LNHDA and CDR2 SQIVND (reference sequence). The V and J ends lost 2 bases and 4 bases respectively, with 18 bases between them. This CDR3 is 17 amino acids long. The TCR was taken from a woman in her thirties or forties in good health. Some clones in this sample may be carry-over from other donors' samples. Sequencing was carried out using PBMCs. The chain has TRBV19 and TRBJ1-5, with D perhaps TRBD1 (6 bases). The CDR3, as DNA: TGTGCCAGTAGTATACCGGGCACAGGGAGGCTAAATCAGCCCCAGCATTTT. Translating it yields CASSIPGTGRLNQPQHF. The full variable domain, completed using reference TRBV19 and TRBJ1-5, is DGGITQSPKYLFRKEGQNVTLSCEQNLNHDAMYWYRQDPGQGLRLIYYSQIVNDFQKGDIAEGYSVSREKKESFPLTVTSAQKNPTAFYLCASSIPGTGRLNQPQHFGDGTRLSIL.